The 6 T cell receptor beta chains below come from one sample, sequenced in a study of CD8 T cells in ankylosing spondylitis. TCRdb re-called the 5' RACE reads with MiXCR, one entry per CDR3 protein. The data contain over 450,000 distinct CDR3 sequences, about an eighth of them singletons. Study outcomes and limitations: A TCR beta motif of roughly 8 highly homologous variants seemed to mark ankylosing spondylitis blood.

Antigens for these TCRs are unknown. Material: blood, either unsorted or a sorted T cell fraction (not recorded which). These receptors all stem from a male donor with ankylosing spondylitis.

This chain connects TRBV30 to TRBJ2-1, with 13 bases lining up with TRBD2. The V and J ends lost 4 bases and 7 bases, in that order; junction bases with no gene match: 7. The CDR3 is 15 residues long. The germline V gene has CDR1 GTSNPN and CDR2 SVGIG (reference sequence). The chain's CDR3 is CAWTHPGLAGNEQFF. CDR3 nucleotide sequence: TGTGCCTGGACCCATCCGGGACTAGCGGGGAATGAGCAGTTCTTC.

This clonotype was observed many times. The rearrangement links TRBV29-1 to TRBJ2-1; D unclear. The CDR3 spans 16 residues. V lost 0 bases to trimming and J lost 9 bases, with 21 bases between them. Germline lookup yields CDR1 SQVTM and CDR2 ANQGSEA. This chain's CDR3 is CSVEDRGLSATVEQFF. DNA of the CDR3: TGCAGCGTTGAAGATCGCGGTCTCTCAGCTACGGTTGAGCAGTTCTTC.

This chain joins TRBV12-3 or TRBV12-4 and TRBJ2-6; D tentatively fits TRBD1 or TRBD2 (5 bases each). CDR3 length equals 13 residues. V dropped 6 bases and J dropped 12 bases, with 15 bases sitting between them. The CDR3 sequence: CASRRGEQGVLTF. The CDR3 bases are TGTGCCAGCAGACGAGGGGAGCAAGGCGTCCTGACTTTC.

The chain employs TRBV2 and TRBJ2-1, with TRBD2 matching over 10 bases. Germline CDR1 SNHLY, CDR2 FYNNEI. The CDR3 runs to 14 residues. V dropped 11 bases and J dropped 5; count of bases not matched to a gene: 9. CDR3 nucleotide sequence: TGTGCCGGAAATTTACTAGCGGGAAACAATGAGCAGTTCTTC. Its translation: CAGNLLAGNNEQFF.

This clonotype has just a few counts. The gene calls are TRBV11-2 and TRBJ2-2, with D unresolved. CDR1 and CDR2 from the germline V gene are SGHAT and FQNNGV. The CDR3 extends over 15 amino acids. Trimming pared 0 bases from V and 4 bases from J, leaving 9 bases between. DNA for the CDR3: TGTGCCAGCAGCTTAGATAGTCGGATCACCGGGGAGCTGTTTTTT. Protein sequence: CASSLDSRITGELFF.

The J gene is TRBJ2-5, the V gene TRBV27; 10 nucleotides align to TRBD2. Germline assignment: CDR1 MNHEY and CDR2 SMNVEV (reference sequence). V lost 5 bases to trimming and J lost 5 bases; unmatched junction nucleotides: 8. The CDR3 runs 15 residues. CDR3 DNA sequence: TGTGCCAGCAGTGGGGAGCGGGGGGGTATGGAGACCCAGTACTTC. It yields the protein CASSGERGGMETQYF.